A selection of T cell receptor beta chains follows, all from one sample in a study of identical twins. TCRdb re-derived calls from the 5' RACE reads in MiXCR, one entry per CDR3 protein. The data show around 220,000 distinct CDR3 sequences, roughly a tenth seen once. The sequenced sample was memory T cells sorted from blood. Source of these receptors: a man aged 50 to 59 in good health. CDR3s include the opening cysteine and the closing phenylalanine or tryptophan. The order of the fields is D gene, V gene, clone size, J gene, CDR3 DNA, CDR3 protein. D genes are given only for firm matches. Clone sizes are given selectively: once, few, many, or a class where the clone is expanded.

>NA|TRBV10-3|NA|TRBJ2-3
TGTGCCATCAGTGGCCTGGGACGGACCCAGCGCACAGATACGCAGTATTTT
CAISGLGRTQRTDTQYF
>TRBD2|TRBV7-8|many|TRBJ2-1
TGTGCCAGCAGCTTATGGGGACTAGCGGGGGGGCAGTATGAGCAGTTCTTC
CASSLWGLAGGQYEQFF
>TRBD1|TRBV7-9|few|TRBJ2-1
TGTGCCAGCAGCTTAGACGGACAGGGTTTGAGTGAGCAGTTCTTC
CASSLDGQGLSEQFF
>TRBD1|TRBV20-1|few|TRBJ2-7
TGCAGTGCTAGAGAAACAGGGGGCTACGAGCAGTACTTC
CSARETGGYEQYF
>NA|TRBV25-1|few|TRBJ1-1
TGTGCCAGCAGTGAATCGGGAGTCACTGAAGCTTTCTTT
CASSESGVTEAFF
>TRBD1|TRBV3-1|NA|TRBJ2-1
TGTGCCAGCAGCCAACGAGGGGTCGAGGACAGGGGCTCATACAATGAGCAGTTCTTC
CASSQRGVEDRGSYNEQFF
>NA|TRBV15|few|TRBJ2-5
TGTGCCACCAGCAGAGATCCGACGGGACTCTCGGGGGAGACCCAGTACTTC
CATSRDPTGLSGETQYF
>TRBD1|TRBV4-1|few|TRBJ1-6
TGCGCCAGCAGCCAAGGAGGGACAGCTAGGGGGACCCTCCACTTT
CASSQGGTARGTLHF
>TRBD1|TRBV18|NA|TRBJ2-2
TGTGCCAGCTCGGCACAGGGGAGAATGACCGGGGAGCTGTTTTTT
CASSAQGRMTGELFF
>TRBD1|TRBV19|few|TRBJ2-1
TGTGCCAGTAGTATAGTGGGACAGAAGCAGTTCTTC
CASSIVGQKQFF
>NA|TRBV12-3/TRBV12-4|many|TRBJ1-3
TGTGCCACTCAGGAGGGAGTACCTGGAAACACCATATATTTT
CATQEGVPGNTIYF
>TRBD1|TRBV4-2|few|TRBJ2-4
TGTGCCAGCAGCCATAAGACAGGGCCGAACATTCAGTACTTC
CASSHKTGPNIQYF
>NA|TRBV11-2|many|TRBJ2-1
TGTGCCAGCAGCTTAGGGCAGAAATGGTACAATGAGCAGTTCTTC
CASSLGQKWYNEQFF
>NA|TRBV3-1|many|TRBJ1-6
TGTGCCAGCAGCCCCGGTGGCAGGCCCTCACCCCTCCACTTT
CASSPGGRPSPLHF
>NA|TRBV25-1|NA|TRBJ1-4
TGTGCCAGCAGTGAATTGGTCGGCAGAAATGAAAAACTGTTTTTT
CASSELVGRNEKLFF
>NA|TRBV7-2|few|TRBJ1-2
TGTGCCAGCAGCTTAGTCGGGGTGGGCTATGGCTACACCTTC
CASSLVGVGYGYTF
>NA|TRBV3-1|NA|TRBJ2-7
TGTGCCAGCAGCCATCGTGCAGAATCCTACGAGCAGTACTTC
CASSHRAESYEQYF
>NA|TRBV6-2/TRBV6-3|NA|TRBJ2-1
TGTGCCAGCAGTTCCTTAGCGGTAAATGAGCAGTTCTTC
CASSSLAVNEQFF
>NA|TRBV7-2|many|TRBJ1-6
TGTGCCAGCAGCACAGGGAGGAGGAATTCACCCCTCCACTTT
CASSTGRRNSPLHF
>TRBD2|TRBV20-1|many|TRBJ2-3
TGCAGTGCCCTAGCGACTAGCGGGGGAGATACGCAGTATTTT
CSALATSGGDTQYF
>TRBD1|TRBV3-1|few|TRBJ1-1
TGTGCCAGCAGCCAAAGACAGGGTATGAACACTGAAGCTTTCTTT
CASSQRQGMNTEAFF
>NA|TRBV7-2|few|TRBJ1-6
TGTGCCAGCAGCCCCGGACAGACCAATTCACCCCTCCACTTT
CASSPGQTNSPLHF
>NA|TRBV4-2|NA|TRBJ2-3
TGTGCCAGCAGCCAAGATGGAGGGGGGGCAGGAGCAGATACGCAGTATTTT
CASSQDGGGAGADTQYF
>TRBD2|TRBV20-1|many|TRBJ2-4
TGCAGTGCCCAACGACTAGCGGGAACCTCCGTCGGTGCCAAAAACATTCAGTACTTC
CSAQRLAGTSVGAKNIQYF
>NA|TRBV20-1|many|TRBJ2-1
TGCAGTGGTCAGCCGATCTACAATGAGCAGTTCTTC
CSGQPIYNEQFF
>NA|TRBV7-9|many|TRBJ1-1
TGTGCCAGCAGCTTAGTCTGGTCCCTTACACTGAACACTGAAGCTTTCTTT
CASSLVWSLTLNTEAFF
>NA|TRBV6-1|NA|TRBJ2-1
TGTGCCAGCAGTGACCCAGCGGGTAGCTCCTACAATGAGCAGTTCTTC
CASSDPAGSSYNEQFF
>NA|TRBV28|NA|TRBJ2-3
TGTGCCAGCAGTAGCCGGGCCCCCAACACAGATACGCAGTATTTT
CASSSRAPNTDTQYF
>TRBD2|TRBV4-2|many|TRBJ2-1
TGTGCCAGCAGCCAAGATGGAAATAGCGGGGGGTACAATGAGCAGTTCTTC
CASSQDGNSGGYNEQFF
>NA|TRBV6-2/TRBV6-3|few|TRBJ2-3
TGTGCCAGCAGTTACTGGGGTGGAAGCACAGATACGCAGTATTTT
CASSYWGGSTDTQYF
>TRBD1|TRBV13|few|TRBJ1-2
TGTGCCAGCAGCTCGGGACAGGGGGCTTACGGCTACACCTTC
CASSSGQGAYGYTF
>NA|TRBV9|many|TRBJ2-3
TGTGCCAGCAGCGTAGGCGGGGGCCGCACAGATACGCAGTATTTT
CASSVGGGRTDTQYF
>TRBD1|TRBV29-1|many|TRBJ1-2
TGCAGCGTTGAAGGACAGGGCATATTTGGCTACACCTTC
CSVEGQGIFGYTF
>NA|TRBV18|few|TRBJ2-7
TGTGCCAGCTCACCGCGATCGGGGCCGTCCGACGAGCAGTACTTC
CASSPRSGPSDEQYF
>NA|TRBV6-5|NA|TRBJ2-6
TGTGCCAGCAGTTACTCGAACACTGGGGCCAACGTCCTGACTTTC
CASSYSNTGANVLTF
>TRBD2|TRBV4-2|many|TRBJ2-2
TGTGCCAGCAGCCCAATCCCCACTAGCGGGATCGCCGGGGAGCTGTTTTTT
CASSPIPTSGIAGELFF
>NA|TRBV30|few|TRBJ1-3
TGTGCCTGGAACCAAAGAGGATTTCTACCGGGAAACACCATATATTTT
CAWNQRGFLPGNTIYF